The 14 T cell receptor beta chains below come from one sample, sequenced in a study of cytomegalovirus exposure and HLA in healthy donors. The study ran its PCR with 60 Vbeta and 13 Jbeta primers. Clones were sequenced by immunoSEQ multiplex PCR, and TCRdb holds only the in-frame ones, with some missing. The sample lists roughly 250,000 clones; over 70% were seen once. The sample consisted of PBMCs. The receptors originated from a girl aged 2-15 years in good health and CMV-seronegative.

The chain employs TRBV5-1 and TRBJ2-1; D perhaps matches TRBD1 (5 bases). The CDR3 is made up of 16 amino acids. CDR1 and CDR2 (germline): SGHRS, YFSETQ. With 4 bases removed from V and 1 base from J, the gap between germline ends came to 15 bases. The CDR3 here is CASSLRHRSSYNEQFF. DNA of the CDR3: TGCGCCAGCAGCCTGAGGCACAGGAGTTCCTACAATGAGCAGTTCTTC.

This chain links TRBV2 with TRBJ2-3, with D perhaps TRBD1 (6 bases). Germline V CDR1 and CDR2: SNHLY, FYNNEI. This CDR3 is built from 13 residues. Trimming removed 8 bases at V and 7 bases at J, with 16 bases between. CDR3 DNA sequence: TGTGCCAGCCGGACAGATGGGGTACATACGCAGTATTTT. It is translated as CASRTDGVHTQYF.

This clone was observed a handful of times. This chain links TRBV2 with TRBJ1-5; no firm D call. This CDR3 has 17 amino acids. The germline gives CDR1 SNHLY, CDR2 FYNNEI. Deletions cut 1 base from V and 1 base from J, with 14 bases between. As DNA, the CDR3 is TGTGCCAGCAGTGAAGGGTGGAGGGTCTTGAGCAATCAGCCCCAGCATTTT. Residues: CASSEGWRVLSNQPQHF.

This sequence joins TRBV2 and TRBJ2-3; 7 positions match TRBD1. The V segment lost 6 bases and the J segment 0 bases; nucleotides outside the gene matches: 6. In germline, CDR1 is SNHLY, CDR2 FYNNEI. The CDR3 has 15 residues. The CDR3 spells CASSRQGQSTDTQYF. The CDR3 DNA sequence: TGTGCCAGCAGCCGACAGGGCCAGAGCACAGATACGCAGTATTTT.

This chain links TRBV4-1 with TRBJ2-7, with 7 bases lining up with TRBD2. Germline-derived CDR1 and CDR2 are MGHRA and YSYEKL. V lost 8 bases to trimming and J lost 1 base; unmatched junction nucleotides: 2. The CDR3 consists of 12 residues. CDR3 residues: CASRGDSYEQYF. The DNA of the CDR3 is TGCGCCAGCCGGGGGGATTCCTACGAGCAGTACTTC.

V is TRBV10-3 and J is TRBJ2-3; 12 bases agree with TRBD2. V was pared by 11 bases and J by 2 bases, with 14 bases of the junction left unmatched. Germline CDR1 is ENHRY and CDR2 is SYGVKD. This CDR3 contains 17 residues. CDR3: CAAASGLAGKYTDTQYF. In DNA, the CDR3 is TGTGCCGCGGCATCAGGACTAGCGGGAAAATACACAGATACGCAGTATTTT.

This chain connects TRBV2 to TRBJ2-3; perhaps TRBD2 as D (5 bases). CDR1 and CDR2 (germline): SNHLY, FYNNEI. The germline V and J ends were trimmed by 7 bases and 6 bases, with 14 bases remaining between them. The CDR3 spans 13 residues. The CDR3 DNA reads TGTGCCAGCAATGGACTTAGTCGGGATACGCAGTATTTT. Encoded protein: CASNGLSRDTQYF. The full variable domain, in which reference TRBV2 and TRBJ2-3 provide the parts outside the CDR3, is EPEVTQTPSHQVTQMGQEVILRCVPISNHLYFYWYRQILGQKVEFLVSFYNNEISEKSEIFDDQFSVERPDGSNFTLKIRSTKLEDSAMYFCASNGLSRDTQYFGPGTRLTVL.

The J gene is TRBJ1-1, the V gene TRBV6-1; TRBD1 matches at 7 bases. Losses at the gene ends were 4 bases for V and 6 bases for J; bases not matched to a gene: 17. This CDR3 comprises 17 residues. Germline-derived CDR1 and CDR2 are MNHNS and SASEGT. The CDR3 bases are TGTGCCAGCAGTGTGGAACAGGGGAGTATTCTTAACGCTGAAGCTTTCTTT. Its translation is CASSVEQGSILNAEAFF.

DNA of the CDR3: TGCAGCGTTGACATTAGCGGGGGTGCTACAGATACGCAGTATTTT. Translated: CSVDISGGATDTQYF. The chain carries TRBV29-1 and TRBJ2-3; 9 bases are a match to TRBD2. Germline trimming cut 3 bases from V and 3 bases from J; bases unmatched to any gene: 7. The CDR3 extends over 15 amino acids. Per the germline V gene, CDR1 is SQVTM and CDR2 is ANQGSEA.

The chain links TRBV7-9 to TRBJ1-2, with a tentative D call TRBD1 (6 bases). Looked up from germline, CDR1 is SEHNR and CDR2 is FQNEAQ (reference sequence). The CDR3 sequence is 14 residues long. Trimming took off 4 bases at V and 4 bases at J, with 13 bases between the two ends. CDR3 sequence: CASSSDRFIYGYTF. DNA of the CDR3: TGTGCCAGCAGCTCCGACAGGTTTATCTATGGCTACACCTTC. Looking up the rest from reference TRBV7-9 and TRBJ1-2 gives the full variable domain: DTGVSQNPRHKITKRGQNVTFRCDPISEHNRLYWYRQTLGQGPEFLTYFQNEAQLEKSRLLSDRFSAERPKGSFSTLEIQRTEQGDSAMYLCASSSDRFIYGYTFGSGTRLTVV.

V usage is TRBV7-8 and J usage is TRBJ2-2; 12 nucleotides match TRBD2. CDR1 is SGHVS and CDR2 is FQNEAQ in the germline V gene. The CDR3 extends over 17 amino acids. V was pared by 4 bases and J by 3 bases, with 6 bases of the junction left unmatched. The chain's CDR3 is CASSSTSGRTYTGELFF. Here the CDR3 DNA reads TGTGCCAGCAGCTCTACTAGCGGGAGGACCTACACCGGGGAGCTGTTTTTT. The whole variable domain, filled in from reference TRBV7-8 and TRBJ2-2, reads GAGVSQSPRYKVAKRGQDVALRCDPISGHVSLFWYQQALGQGPEFLTYFQNEAQLDKSGLPSDRFFAERPEGSVSTLKIQRTQQEDSAVYLCASSSTSGRTYTGELFFGEGSRLTVL.

The chain uses TRBV7-6 and TRBJ2-5, with D unresolved. CDR3 length: 12 amino acids. The germline V gene has CDR1 SGHVS and CDR2 FNYEAQ. V dropped 4 bases and J dropped 0 bases, with 3 bases sitting between them. CDR3 bases: TGTGCCAGCAGCTGGCACCAAGAGACCCAGTACTTC. Its protein product is CASSWHQETQYF.

The chain couples TRBV6-1 to TRBJ1-1; 9 nucleotides agree with TRBD1. Per the germline V gene, CDR1 is MNHNS and CDR2 is SASEGT. Trimming removed 5 bases from V and 4 bases from J; junction bases left unmatched: 5. This CDR3 has 14 amino acids. In DNA form, the CDR3 reads TGTGCCAGCAGTTCGGGACAGGGAGGCACTGAAGCTTTCTTT. Translation: CASSSGQGGTEAFF.

The chain carries TRBV7-3 and TRBJ1-2; no definite D call. CDR1 and CDR2 (germline): SGHTA, FQGTGA. CDR3 length: 13 amino acids. Trimming removed 2 bases at V and 8 bases at J, with 12 bases between. In DNA, the CDR3 is TGTGCCAGCAGCTTATCAAGGATGGGCGGCTACACCTTC. Its translation: CASSLSRMGGYTF.